The 29 T cell receptor beta chains in this list originate from one sample, sequenced in a study of beta chain features in type 1 diabetes. Study findings and constraints: Among all four CD4+ subsets, Type 1 diabetes patients had TCRB CDR3s that were moderately but significantly shorter.

The authors reverse transcribed all of the isolated RNA, so sequencing captured expressed TCRB transcripts. Method: immunoSEQ multiplex PCR; TCRdb's copy keeps in-frame clones and lacks some. The sample holds about 140,000 clones, about an eighth seen once. For these TCRs, the target antigens are not known. The sample was central memory CD4+ T cells from blood. The source is a man younger than 35 with type 1 diabetes.

In its sample, this clone was seen a few times. V is TRBV30 and J is TRBJ1-5; D remains ambiguous. The CDR3 has 12 amino acids. Trimming cost V 2 bases and J 5 bases, with 7 bases left between them. The V gene's germline CDR1 is GTSNPN and CDR2 SVGIG (reference sequence). Here the CDR3 DNA reads TGTGCCTGGAGTACCACTGATCAGCCCCAGCATTTT. It yields the protein CAWSTTDQPQHF.

CDR3: CASSLAHLQETQYF. In nucleotides, the CDR3 is TGTGCCAGCAGCTTAGCCCACCTCCAAGAGACCCAGTACTTC. J is TRBJ2-5 and V is TRBV11-2; D uncertain. Trimming took 1 base from V and 1 from J, leaving 7 bases between them. The V gene's germline CDR1 is SGHAT and CDR2 FQNNGV. The CDR3 extends over 14 amino acids.

V and J are TRBV4-1 and TRBJ1-5; the D is unclear. The CDR3 runs to 16 residues. Deletions cut 0 bases from V and 6 bases from J, with 15 bases between. The germline V gene encodes CDR1 MGHRA and CDR2 YSYEKL. This CDR3 reads CASSQDRGRVPQPQHF. CDR3 nucleotides: TGCGCCAGCAGCCAAGATCGGGGTCGTGTCCCTCAGCCCCAGCATTTT.

CDR3 residues: CASRDRVSSYEQYF. The DNA of the CDR3 is TGCGCCAGCAGAGACAGGGTGAGCTCCTACGAGCAGTACTTC. V and J are TRBV5-1 and TRBJ2-7, with TRBD1 matching over 7 bases. Germline assignment: CDR1 SGHRS and CDR2 YFSETQ. The CDR3 has 14 amino acids. V dropped 5 bases and J dropped 0; count of bases not matched to a gene: 5. The full variable domain, rest sourced from reference TRBV5-1 and TRBJ2-7, is KAGVTQTPRYLIKTRGQQVTLSCSPISGHRSVSWYQQTPGQGLQFLFEYFSETQRNKGNFPGRFSGRQFSNSRSEMNVSTLELGDSALYLCASRDRVSSYEQYFGPGTRLTVT.

The gene calls are TRBV27 and TRBJ2-7; D may be TRBD2 (5 bases). Germline CDR1 and CDR2: MNHEY and SMNVEV (reference sequence). The CDR3 has 17 amino acids. Trimming stripped 3 bases from V and 0 bases from J, with 18 bases between. The CDR3 reads CASSFIKAAVGSYEQYF. DNA for the CDR3: TGTGCCAGCAGTTTTATCAAGGCAGCGGTAGGCTCCTACGAGCAGTACTTC.

The chain employs TRBV28 and TRBJ2-3; D is unresolved. CDR3 length: 12 residues. V was trimmed by 6 bases and J by 1 base, leaving 5 bases between them. Germline loops: CDR1 MDHEN, CDR2 SYDVKM. This chain's CDR3 is CASRGGTDTQYF. The CDR3 nucleotides read TGTGCCAGCAGAGGCGGCACAGATACGCAGTATTTT. Variable domain in full (rest from reference TRBV28 and TRBJ2-3): DVKVTQSSRYLVKRTGEKVFLECVQDMDHENMFWYRQDPGLGLRLIYFSYDVKMKEKGDIPEGYSVSREKKERFSLILESASTNQTSMYLCASRGGTDTQYFGPGTRLTVL.

The chain links TRBV16 to TRBJ2-6, with TRBD1 identical over 7 bases. There are 15 residues in the CDR3. The J segment lost 4 bases and the V segment lost 2 bases, leaving 2 bases of the junction unmatched. Germline CDR1 KGHSY, CDR2 FQNENV. This CDR3 is CASSQRGHGANVLTF. The CDR3 nucleotides are TGTGCCAGCAGCCAAAGGGGGCACGGGGCCAACGTCCTGACTTTC.

Here the CDR3 DNA reads TGTGCCTGGACGAGGGGGGGGTCCCCTAGCACAGATACGCAGTATTTT. Translating gives CAWTRGGSPSTDTQYF. The chain employs TRBV30 and TRBJ2-3; D is possibly TRBD2 (7 bases). V lost 4 bases, J lost 0 bases, and 17 bases lay in between. The CDR3 spans 16 residues. The germline V gene has CDR1 GTSNPN and CDR2 SVGIG (reference sequence). Drawing the rest from reference TRBV30 and TRBJ2-3, the complete variable domain is SQTIHQWPATLVQPVGSPLSLECTVEGTSNPNLYWYRQAAGRGLQLLFYSVGIGQISSEVPQNLSASRPQDRQFILSSKKLLLSDSGFYLCAWTRGGSPSTDTQYFGPGTRLTVL.

The sample holds a few counts of this clone. The J gene is TRBJ1-2, the V gene TRBV5-4; D is ambiguous. The CDR3 is 15 residues long. Per the germline V gene, CDR1 is SGHNT and CDR2 is YYREEE (reference sequence). Trimming left V 3 bases short and J 6 bases short, with 18 bases between. The CDR3 bases are TGTGCCAGCAGCTCAACCAACGGTAATTGGAATGGCTACACCTTC. It codes for CASSSTNGNWNGYTF.

This clone occurred a few times. This specimen includes other DNA sequences encoding the same CDR3. This chain uses TRBV6-5 with TRBJ2-7, with D unclear. V shed 4 bases and J shed 3 bases, with 4 bases lying between them. The CDR3 is made up of 11 amino acids. Germline loops: CDR1 MNHEY, CDR2 SVGAGI. The CDR3 loop reads CASSSNYEQYF. DNA of the CDR3: TGTGCCAGCAGTTCAAACTACGAGCAGTACTTC.

This clone came up a few times. The chain employs TRBV11-2 and TRBJ1-2; no reliable D call. CDR3 length: 13 amino acids. V was cut by 0 bases and J by 7 bases, with 9 bases left in between. Per the germline V gene, CDR1 is SGHAT and CDR2 is FQNNGV. CDR3 coding DNA: TGTGCCAGCAGCTTAGAGGGCTCTGGTGGCTACACCTTC. Translated: CASSLEGSGGYTF.

In this sample, this clone turned up a few times. The chain combines TRBV27 with TRBJ1-2; 7 bases are shared with TRBD1. Per germline, CDR1 MNHEY and CDR2 SMNVEV (reference sequence). The CDR3 extends over 16 amino acids. Trimming cost V 2 bases and J 4 bases; bases outside gene matches: 10. The CDR3 DNA reads TGTGCCAGCAGTTTAATCGGGACAGAACCCCTCTATGGCTACACCTTC. Protein product: CASSLIGTEPLYGYTF.

This sequence joins TRBV30 and TRBJ2-3, with D possibly matching TRBD2 (5 bases). The V gene's germline CDR1 is GTSNPN and CDR2 SVGIG (reference sequence). V was trimmed by 4 bases and J by 4 bases, leaving 12 bases between them. The CDR3 length is 13 residues. The CDR3 spells CAWTPGGPDTQYF. The CDR3 region has the DNA TGTGCCTGGACTCCCGGAGGACCAGATACGCAGTATTTT.

J is TRBJ2-3 and V is TRBV5-1; 7 bases align to TRBD2. V lost 4 bases to trimming and J lost 5 bases; unmatched junction nucleotides: 7. The V gene's germline CDR1 is SGHRS and CDR2 YFSETQ. CDR3 length: 14 amino acids. CDR3 amino acids: CASSPWEGRDTQYF. In DNA form, the CDR3 reads TGCGCCAGCAGCCCCTGGGAGGGGAGAGATACGCAGTATTTT.

The chain couples TRBV11-3 to TRBJ1-1, with unresolved D. CDR3 length: 12 residues. CDR1 is SGHNT, CDR2 YENEEA, per germline. V dropped 3 bases and J dropped 6 bases, with 8 bases sitting between them. The CDR3 nucleotides read TGTGCCAGCAGCTTGGAAGTCCCTGAAGCTTTCTTT. Residues: CASSLEVPEAFF.

In this sample, this clone turned up many times. V is TRBV7-2 and J is TRBJ1-6, with 10 bases that match TRBD1. Germline CDR1 SGHTA, CDR2 FQGNSA. Trimming cost V 4 bases and J 13 bases; bases outside gene matches: 10. The CDR3 sequence is 15 residues long. CDR3 sequence reads: CASSSQGTGELPLHF. CDR3 bases: TGTGCCAGCAGCTCCCAAGGGACAGGGGAATTGCCCCTCCACTTT.

V gene TRBV5-6 combines with J gene TRBJ1-2; 8 bases match TRBD1. V was clipped by 4 bases and J by 4 bases; unmatched bases: 6. The germline gives CDR1 SGHDT, CDR2 YYEEEE. The CDR3 has 14 residues. The CDR3 nucleotides read TGTGCCAGCAGCCCGGGACAGGTCATCTATGGCTACACCTTC. This encodes CASSPGQVIYGYTF.

The rearrangement uses TRBV6-1 and TRBJ2-6, with D uncertain. Trimming shortened V by 7 bases and J by 3 bases, and 10 bases separated the two germline ends. Germline V gene sequence: CDR1 MNHNS, CDR2 SASEGT. The CDR3 spans 14 residues. CDR3 loop: CASTPLSGANVLTF. CDR3 in DNA: TGTGCCAGCACCCCCCTAAGTGGGGCCAACGTCCTGACTTTC.

This clone was counted only a few times. The chain uses TRBV23-1 and TRBJ1-2, with TRBD1 matching 10 bases. TRBV23-1 is assigned to the ORF class and has an uncertain function. With V trimmed by 0 bases and J by 2 bases, 3 bases remained unmatched. The CDR3 covers 16 residues. CDR3: CASSQSVGQGNYGYTF. The DNA of the CDR3 is TGCGCCAGCAGTCAATCCGTGGGACAGGGGAACTATGGCTACACCTTC.

This clone was observed a few times. This rearrangement joins TRBV10-3 to TRBJ2-3; D is uncertain. V lost 10 bases to trimming and J lost 0 bases, with 17 bases between them. The germline gives CDR1 ENHRY, CDR2 SYGVKD. The CDR3 length is 15 residues. CDR3 region: CATGRNALSTDTQYF. The CDR3 nucleotides read TGTGCCACAGGCAGAAACGCGCTTAGCACAGATACGCAGTATTTT.

DNA of the CDR3: TGTGCCAGCAGCCAGGAGAATGTAGCGGGGTGGGAGACCCAGTACTTC. Encoded protein: CASSQENVAGWETQYF. The V call is TRBV4-2, the J call TRBJ2-5; 8 bases are a match to TRBD2. The CDR3 spans 16 residues. The junction had 11 bases not matched to a gene; V was cut back by 3 bases and J by 5 bases. Germline V gene sequence: CDR1 LGHNA, CDR2 YNFKEQ.

This clone showed up just a few times. This chain connects TRBV5-1 to TRBJ1-1; tentative D call: TRBD1 (6 bases). There are 14 residues in the CDR3. From germline, CDR1 is SGHRS and CDR2 YFSETQ. The germline V and J ends were trimmed by 2 bases and 5 bases, with 13 bases remaining between them. The CDR3 sequence is CASSLQGDRTEAFF. The CDR3 DNA follows: TGCGCCAGCAGCTTACAGGGAGACCGGACTGAAGCTTTCTTT.

The J gene is TRBJ1-1, the V gene TRBV28; the D is unclear. V was pared by 1 base and J by 6 bases, with 12 bases between. The CDR3 consists of 14 residues. CDR1 and CDR2 (germline): MDHEN, SYDVKM. The CDR3 nucleotides are TGTGCCAGCAGTTTATCTCTTTTAGGCGCTGAAGCTTTCTTT. It codes for CASSLSLLGAEAFF.

The genes are TRBV5-6 and TRBJ1-2; a possible D gene is TRBD1 (5 bases). CDR1 SGHDT and CDR2 YYEEEE come from the germline V gene. There are 14 residues in the CDR3. Trimming stripped 0 bases from V and 8 bases from J, with 14 bases between. For the CDR3, the DNA is TGTGCCAGCAGCTTGGAGACAGCCCAGCTGGGCTACACCTTC. Encoded protein: CASSLETAQLGYTF.

The genes are TRBV7-9 and TRBJ1-2; perhaps TRBD1 as D (6 bases). Germline V lookup: CDR1 SEHNR, CDR2 FQNEAQ (reference sequence). This CDR3 has 16 amino acids. Between the trimmed V and J ends, which lost 5 bases and 6 bases, there was a span of 22 bases. The CDR3 DNA sequence: TGTGCCAGCAGCCTTGGGTCAGGGGCACCTATGAATGGCTACACCTTC. Its protein is CASSLGSGAPMNGYTF.

The V and J genes are TRBV11-1 and TRBJ2-7, with 9 bases identical to TRBD1. Trimming removed 0 bases from V and 4 bases from J; junction bases left unmatched: 4. Germline CDR1 SGHAT, CDR2 FQDESV (reference sequence). The CDR3 is 15 amino acids. Written as DNA, the CDR3 is TGTGCCAGCAGCTTAGCTGGACAGGGGAATTACGAGCAGTACTTC. Translation gives CASSLAGQGNYEQYF.

CDR3 protein: CATSRETQGFDTQYF. The CDR3 DNA reads TGTGCCACCAGCAGAGAAACCCAGGGGTTTGATACGCAGTATTTT. The V call is TRBV15, the J call TRBJ2-3; D may be TRBD1 (6 bases). Germline V gives CDR1 LNHNV, CDR2 YYDKDF (reference sequence). V was cut by 0 bases and J by 6 bases, with 13 bases left in between. There are 15 residues in the CDR3.

The V and J genes are TRBV4-1 and TRBJ1-1, with D unresolved. V lost 1 base and J 0 bases, leaving 9 bases between the germline ends. The germline CDR1 and CDR2 sequences are MGHRA and YSYEKL. CDR3 length equals 15 residues. This chain's CDR3 is CASSQGSGLNTEAFF. CDR3 bases: TGCGCCAGCAGCCAAGGGTCGGGCCTGAACACTGAAGCTTTCTTT.

This clone has a handful of counts. This sequence joins TRBV5-1 and TRBJ1-4; TRBD1 matches 7 bases. Per germline, CDR1 SGHRS and CDR2 YFSETQ. This CDR3 has 14 residues. V trimming: 0 bases; J trimming: 5 bases; junction bases outside the gene matches: 1. The CDR3 sequence: CASSLDRGNEKLFF. As DNA, the CDR3 is TGCGCCAGCAGCTTGGACAGGGGAAATGAAAAACTGTTTTTT.